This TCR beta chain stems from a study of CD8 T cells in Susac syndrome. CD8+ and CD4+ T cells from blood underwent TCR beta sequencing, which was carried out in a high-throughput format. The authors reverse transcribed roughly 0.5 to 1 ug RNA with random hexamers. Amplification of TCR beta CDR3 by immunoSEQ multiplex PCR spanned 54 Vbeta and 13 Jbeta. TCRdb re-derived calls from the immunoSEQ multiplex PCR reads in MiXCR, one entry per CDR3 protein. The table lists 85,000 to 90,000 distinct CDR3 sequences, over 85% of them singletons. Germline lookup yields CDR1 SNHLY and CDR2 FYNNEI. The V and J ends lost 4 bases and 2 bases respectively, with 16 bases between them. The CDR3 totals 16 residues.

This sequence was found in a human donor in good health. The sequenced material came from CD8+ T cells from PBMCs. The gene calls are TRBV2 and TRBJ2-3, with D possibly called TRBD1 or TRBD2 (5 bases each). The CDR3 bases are TGTGCCAGCAGTGTCGAACGGGGCCTTCTCACAGATACGCAGTATTTT. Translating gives CASSVERGLLTDTQYF.